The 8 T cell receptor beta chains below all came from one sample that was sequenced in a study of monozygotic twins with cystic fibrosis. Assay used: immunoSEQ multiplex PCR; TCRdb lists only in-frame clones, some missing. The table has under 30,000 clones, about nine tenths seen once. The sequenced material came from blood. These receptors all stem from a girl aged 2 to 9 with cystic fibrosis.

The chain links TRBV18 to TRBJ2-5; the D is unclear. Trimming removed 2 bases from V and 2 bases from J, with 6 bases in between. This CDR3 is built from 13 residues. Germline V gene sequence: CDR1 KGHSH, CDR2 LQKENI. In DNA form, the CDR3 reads TGTGCCAGCTCACCATCACAGCAAGAGACCCAGTACTTC. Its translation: CASSPSQQETQYF.

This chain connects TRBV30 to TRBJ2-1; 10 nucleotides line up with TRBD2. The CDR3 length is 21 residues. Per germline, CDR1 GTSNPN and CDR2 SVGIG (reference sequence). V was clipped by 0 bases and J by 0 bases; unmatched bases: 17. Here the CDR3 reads CAWSVSPPSGGHLSSYNEQFF. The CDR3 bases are TGTGCCTGGAGTGTTTCCCCGCCTAGCGGGGGCCATTTAAGCTCCTACAATGAGCAGTTCTTC.

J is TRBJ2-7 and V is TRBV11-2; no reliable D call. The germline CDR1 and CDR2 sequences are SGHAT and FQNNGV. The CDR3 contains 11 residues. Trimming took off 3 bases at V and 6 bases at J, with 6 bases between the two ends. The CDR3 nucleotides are TGTGCCAGCAGCTTTTATGGCGAGCAGTACTTC. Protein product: CASSFYGEQYF.

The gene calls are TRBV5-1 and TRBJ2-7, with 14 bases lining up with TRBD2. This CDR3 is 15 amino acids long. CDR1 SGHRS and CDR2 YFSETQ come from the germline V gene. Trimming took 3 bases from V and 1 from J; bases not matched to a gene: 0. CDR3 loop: CASSWTSGGSYEQYF. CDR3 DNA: TGCGCCAGCAGCTGGACTAGCGGGGGGTCCTACGAGCAGTACTTC.

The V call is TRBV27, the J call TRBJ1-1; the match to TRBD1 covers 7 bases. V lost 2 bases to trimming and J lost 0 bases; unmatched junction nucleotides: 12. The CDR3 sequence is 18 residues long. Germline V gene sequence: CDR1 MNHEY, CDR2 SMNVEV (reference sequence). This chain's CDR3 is CASSLIQGFPYMNTEAFF. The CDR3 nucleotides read TGTGCCAGCAGTTTAATACAGGGGTTTCCCTACATGAACACTGAAGCTTTCTTT.

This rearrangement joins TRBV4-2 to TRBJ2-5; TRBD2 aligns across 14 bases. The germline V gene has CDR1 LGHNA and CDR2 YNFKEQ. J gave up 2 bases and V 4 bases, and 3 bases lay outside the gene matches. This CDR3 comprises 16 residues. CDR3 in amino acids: CASSPGTSGGQETQYF. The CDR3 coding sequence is TGTGCCAGCAGCCCCGGGACTAGCGGGGGACAAGAGACCCAGTACTTC.

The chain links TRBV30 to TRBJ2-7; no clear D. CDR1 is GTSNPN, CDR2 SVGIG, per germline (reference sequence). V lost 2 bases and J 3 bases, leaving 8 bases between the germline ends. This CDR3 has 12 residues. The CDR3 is CAWSRDVYEQYF. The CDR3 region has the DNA TGTGCCTGGAGTAGGGATGTCTACGAGCAGTACTTC. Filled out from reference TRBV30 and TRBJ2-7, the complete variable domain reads SQTIHQWPATLVQPVGSPLSLECTVEGTSNPNLYWYRQAAGRGLQLLFYSVGIGQISSEVPQNLSASRPQDRQFILSSKKLLLSDSGFYLCAWSRDVYEQYFGPGTRLTVT.

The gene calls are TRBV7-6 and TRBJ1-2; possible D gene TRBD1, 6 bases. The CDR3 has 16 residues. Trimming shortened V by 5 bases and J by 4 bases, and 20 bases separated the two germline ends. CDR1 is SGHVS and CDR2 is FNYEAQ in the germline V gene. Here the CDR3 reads CASSPGGGPSIYGYTF. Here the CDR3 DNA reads TGTGCCAGCAGCCCGGGAGGGGGACCATCCATCTATGGCTACACCTTC.